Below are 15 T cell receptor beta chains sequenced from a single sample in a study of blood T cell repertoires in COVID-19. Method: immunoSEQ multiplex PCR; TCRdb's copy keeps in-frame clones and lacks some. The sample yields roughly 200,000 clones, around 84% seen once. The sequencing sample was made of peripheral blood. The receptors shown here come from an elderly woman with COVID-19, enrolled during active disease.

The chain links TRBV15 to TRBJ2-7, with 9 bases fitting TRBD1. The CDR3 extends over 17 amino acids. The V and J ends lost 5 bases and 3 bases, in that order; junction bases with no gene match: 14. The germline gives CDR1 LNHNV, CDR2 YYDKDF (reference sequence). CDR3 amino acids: CATSGLARTGANYEQYF. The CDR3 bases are TGTGCCACCAGCGGTTTAGCTCGGACAGGGGCCAACTACGAGCAGTACTTC.

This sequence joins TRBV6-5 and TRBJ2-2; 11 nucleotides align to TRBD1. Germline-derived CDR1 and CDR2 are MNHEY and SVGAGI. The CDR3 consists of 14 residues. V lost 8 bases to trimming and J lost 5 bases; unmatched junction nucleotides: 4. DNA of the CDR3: TGTGCCAGCCGGGGGACAGGGGGGACCGGGGAGCTGTTTTTT. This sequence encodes CASRGTGGTGELFF.

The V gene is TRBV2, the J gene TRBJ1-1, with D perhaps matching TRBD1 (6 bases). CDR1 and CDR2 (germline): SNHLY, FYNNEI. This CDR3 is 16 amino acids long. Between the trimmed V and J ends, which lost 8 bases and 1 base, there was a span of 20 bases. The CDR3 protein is CASQTRPRTANTEAFF. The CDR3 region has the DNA TGTGCCAGCCAGACCCGCCCCAGGACAGCGAACACTGAAGCTTTCTTT.

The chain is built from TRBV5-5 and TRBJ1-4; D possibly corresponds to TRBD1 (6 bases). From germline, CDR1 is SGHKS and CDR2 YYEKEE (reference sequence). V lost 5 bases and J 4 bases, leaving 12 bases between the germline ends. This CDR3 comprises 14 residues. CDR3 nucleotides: TGTGCCAGCAGTGAACCAGGGGTTAATGAAAAACTGTTTTTT. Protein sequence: CASSEPGVNEKLFF. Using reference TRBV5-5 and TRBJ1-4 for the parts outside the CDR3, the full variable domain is DAGVTQSPTHLIKTRGQQVTLRCSPISGHKSVSWYQQVLGQGPQFIFQYYEKEERGRGNFPDRFSARQFPNYSSELNVNALLLGDSALYLCASSEPGVNEKLFFGSGTQLSVL.

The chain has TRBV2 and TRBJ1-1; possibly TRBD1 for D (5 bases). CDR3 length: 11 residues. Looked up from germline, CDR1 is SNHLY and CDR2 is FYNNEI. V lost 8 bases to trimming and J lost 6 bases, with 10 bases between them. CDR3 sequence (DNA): TGTGCCAGCGATCAGGGCCCTGAAGCTTTCTTT. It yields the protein CASDQGPEAFF.

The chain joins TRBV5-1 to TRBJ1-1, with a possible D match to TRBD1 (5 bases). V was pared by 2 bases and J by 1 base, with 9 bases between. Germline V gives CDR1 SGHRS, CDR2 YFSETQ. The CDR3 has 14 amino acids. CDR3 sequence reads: CASSFQGGNTEAFF. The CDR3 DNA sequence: TGCGCCAGCAGCTTCCAGGGAGGGAACACTGAAGCTTTCTTT.

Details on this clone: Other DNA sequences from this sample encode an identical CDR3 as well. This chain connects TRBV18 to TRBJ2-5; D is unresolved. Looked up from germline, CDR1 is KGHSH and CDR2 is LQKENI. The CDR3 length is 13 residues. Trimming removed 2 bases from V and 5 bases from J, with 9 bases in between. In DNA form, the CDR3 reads TGTGCCAGCTCACCAGGGCTTGGGGAGACCCAGTACTTC. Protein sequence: CASSPGLGETQYF.

This CDR3 is CASSEDRPQETQYF. In DNA form, the CDR3 reads TGTGCCAGCAGTGAGGACAGGCCCCAAGAGACCCAGTACTTC. The V gene is TRBV2, the J gene TRBJ2-5; 7 bases align to TRBD1. J gave up 1 base and V 3 bases, and 2 bases lay outside the gene matches. Germline V gene sequence: CDR1 SNHLY, CDR2 FYNNEI. The CDR3 consists of 14 residues.

CDR3 nucleotide sequence: TGTGCCAGCAGCCCGGGAACAAGGAACACTGAAGCTTTCTTT. Its translation: CASSPGTRNTEAFF. The chain is built from TRBV3-1 (or the pseudogene TRBV3-2) and TRBJ1-1; D is ambiguous. The CDR3 has 14 amino acids. The V gene lost 4 bases and the J gene lost 1 base, with 10 bases spanning the gap. CDR1 LGHDT and CDR2 YNNKEL come from the germline V gene (reference sequence).

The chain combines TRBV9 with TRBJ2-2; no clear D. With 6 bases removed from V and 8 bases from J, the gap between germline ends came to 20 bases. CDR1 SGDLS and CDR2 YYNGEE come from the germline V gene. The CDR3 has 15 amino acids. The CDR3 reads CASTRAPERSGELFF. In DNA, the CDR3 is TGTGCCAGCACCCGAGCTCCCGAACGATCTGGGGAGCTGTTTTTT.

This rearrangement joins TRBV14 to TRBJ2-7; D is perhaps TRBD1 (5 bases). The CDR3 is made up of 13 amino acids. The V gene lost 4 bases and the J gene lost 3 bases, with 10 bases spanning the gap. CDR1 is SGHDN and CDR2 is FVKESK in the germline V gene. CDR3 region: CASSPLGVYEQYV. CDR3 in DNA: TGTGCCAGCAGCCCCCTAGGGGTCTACGAGCAGTACGTC.

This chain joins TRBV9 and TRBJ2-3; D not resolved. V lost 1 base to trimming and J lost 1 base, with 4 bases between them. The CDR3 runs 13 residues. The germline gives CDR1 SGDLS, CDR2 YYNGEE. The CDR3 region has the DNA TGTGCCAGCAGCGTATTAGGCACAGATACGCAGTATTTT. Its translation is CASSVLGTDTQYF.

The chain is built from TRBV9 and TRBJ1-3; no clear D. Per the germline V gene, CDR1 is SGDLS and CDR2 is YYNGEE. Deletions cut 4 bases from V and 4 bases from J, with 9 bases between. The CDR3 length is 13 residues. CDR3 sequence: CASSLYEGNTIYF. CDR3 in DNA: TGTGCCAGCAGCCTCTATGAGGGAAACACCATATATTTT.

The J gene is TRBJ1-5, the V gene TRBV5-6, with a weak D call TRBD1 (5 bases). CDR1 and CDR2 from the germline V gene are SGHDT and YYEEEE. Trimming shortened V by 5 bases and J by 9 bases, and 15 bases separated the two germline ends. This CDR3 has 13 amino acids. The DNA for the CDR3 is TGTGCCAGCAGTTACACAGGCTCGGGGCCCCAGCATTTT. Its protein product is CASSYTGSGPQHF.

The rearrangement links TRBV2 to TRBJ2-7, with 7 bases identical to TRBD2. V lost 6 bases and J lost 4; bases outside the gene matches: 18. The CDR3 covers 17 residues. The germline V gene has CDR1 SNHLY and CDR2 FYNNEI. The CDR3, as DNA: TGTGCCAGCAGCCTCCCCCCGGGTGCGACTAGCAAGTACGAGCAGTACTTC. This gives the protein CASSLPPGATSKYEQYF.